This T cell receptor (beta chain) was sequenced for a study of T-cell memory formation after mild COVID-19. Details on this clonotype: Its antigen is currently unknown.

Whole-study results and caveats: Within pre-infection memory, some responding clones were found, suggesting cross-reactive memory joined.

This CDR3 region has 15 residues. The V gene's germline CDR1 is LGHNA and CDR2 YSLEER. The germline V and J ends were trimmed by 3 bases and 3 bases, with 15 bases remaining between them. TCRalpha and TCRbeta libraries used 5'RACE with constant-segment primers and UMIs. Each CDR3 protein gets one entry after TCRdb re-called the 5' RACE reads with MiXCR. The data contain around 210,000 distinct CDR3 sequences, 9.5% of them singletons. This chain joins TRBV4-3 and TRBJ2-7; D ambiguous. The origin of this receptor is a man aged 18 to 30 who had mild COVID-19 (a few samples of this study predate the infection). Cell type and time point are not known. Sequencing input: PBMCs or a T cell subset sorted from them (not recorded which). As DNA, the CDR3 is TGCGCCAGCAGCCAGGGAAAAGGGCCTAACTACGAGCAGTACTTC. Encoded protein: CASSQGKGPNYEQYF.